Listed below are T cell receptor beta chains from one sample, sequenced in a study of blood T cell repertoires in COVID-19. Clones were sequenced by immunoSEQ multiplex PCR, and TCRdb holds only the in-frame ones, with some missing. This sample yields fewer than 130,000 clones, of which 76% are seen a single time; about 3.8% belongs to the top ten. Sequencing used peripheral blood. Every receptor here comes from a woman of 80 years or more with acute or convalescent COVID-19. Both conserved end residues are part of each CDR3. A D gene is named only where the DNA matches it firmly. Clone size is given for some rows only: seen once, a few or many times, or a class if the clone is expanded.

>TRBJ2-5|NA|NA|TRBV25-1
TGTGCCAGCAGTGGCGACGACTTATTAGAGACCCAGTACTTC
CASSGDDLLETQYF
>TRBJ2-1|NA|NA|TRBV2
TGTGCCAGCTCCTTTAATCTAGGGGCAAATGAGCAGTTCTTC
CASSFNLGANEQFF
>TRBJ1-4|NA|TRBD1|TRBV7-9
TGTGCCAGCGGGACCAGGGGGCAAGTTAATGAAAAACTGTTTTTT
CASGTRGQVNEKLFF
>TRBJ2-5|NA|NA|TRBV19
TGTGCCAGTGCGGAGCCGACTGGGGGGATAGAGACCCAGTACTTC
CASAEPTGGIETQYF
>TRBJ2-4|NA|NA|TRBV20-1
TGCAGTGCTAGTACCCTAGTTGAGGAGAAGCTAGCCAAAAACATTCAGTACTTC
CSASTLVEEKLAKNIQYF
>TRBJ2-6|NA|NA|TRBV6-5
TGTGCCAGCAGCAGGGATAGCTCTGAGGCCAACGTCCTGACTTTC
CASSRDSSEANVLTF
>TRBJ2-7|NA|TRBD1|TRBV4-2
TGTGCCAGCAGCCAGACAGGGGGCGGGGGGAACTACGAGCAGTACTTC
CASSQTGGGGNYEQYF
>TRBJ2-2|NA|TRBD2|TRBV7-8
TGTGCCAGCAGCCGTAGCGGGGGGGCGAACACCGGGGAGCTGTTTTTT
CASSRSGGANTGELFF
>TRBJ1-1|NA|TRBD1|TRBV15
TGTGCCACCAGCAGTGGGACAGTGAACACTGAAGCTTTCTTT
CATSSGTVNTEAFF
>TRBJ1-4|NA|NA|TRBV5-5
TGTGCCAGCAGCTTGGGGGTGTGGGGCAAGGAAACTAATGAAAAACTGTTTTTT
CASSLGVWGKETNEKLFF
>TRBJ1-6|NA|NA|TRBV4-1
TGCGCCAGCAGCCAAACGCAGGGACACTCCTATAATTCACCCCTCCACTTT
CASSQTQGHSYNSPLHF
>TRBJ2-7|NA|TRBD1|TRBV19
TGTGCCAGTAGTCGAGGGGTTCCGGGACAGGGTACCTACGAGCAGTACTTC
CASSRGVPGQGTYEQYF
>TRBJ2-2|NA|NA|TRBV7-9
TGTGCCAGCAGCTTACAGGGGACGGGCACCGGGGAGCTGTTTTTT
CASSLQGTGTGELFF
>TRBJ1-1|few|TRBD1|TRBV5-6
TGTGCCAGCAGCTTACAGGGGGTTATCTTGGGCGCTTTCTTT
CASSLQGVILGAFF
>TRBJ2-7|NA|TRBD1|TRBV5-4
TGTGCCAGCAGCACGAGGACAGGGGACACCTCCTACGAGCAGTACTTC
CASSTRTGDTSYEQYF
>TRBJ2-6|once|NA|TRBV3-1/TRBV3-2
TGTGCCAGCAGCCAGTCTTTTTTCCGGTTTTCCGGGGCCAACGTCCTGACTTTC
CASSQSFFRFSGANVLTF
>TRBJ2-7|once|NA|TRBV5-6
TGTGCCAGCAGTGCCTGGGTCAGGGAGGGGGGCCGGGAGCAGTACTTC
CASSAWVREGGREQYF
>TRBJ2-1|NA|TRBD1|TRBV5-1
TGCGCCAGCAGCTGGGGACAGGGTTCTTCCTCCTACAATGAGCAGTTCTTC
CASSWGQGSSSYNEQFF
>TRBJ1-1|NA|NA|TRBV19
TGTGCCAGTGGGAGGTGGGGGACTGAAGCTTTCTTT
CASGRWGTEAFF
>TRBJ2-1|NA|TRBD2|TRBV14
TGTGCCAGCAGCCAAGCCCTACCGGTAGCGGGAATGGAGAATGAGCAGTTCTTC
CASSQALPVAGMENEQFF